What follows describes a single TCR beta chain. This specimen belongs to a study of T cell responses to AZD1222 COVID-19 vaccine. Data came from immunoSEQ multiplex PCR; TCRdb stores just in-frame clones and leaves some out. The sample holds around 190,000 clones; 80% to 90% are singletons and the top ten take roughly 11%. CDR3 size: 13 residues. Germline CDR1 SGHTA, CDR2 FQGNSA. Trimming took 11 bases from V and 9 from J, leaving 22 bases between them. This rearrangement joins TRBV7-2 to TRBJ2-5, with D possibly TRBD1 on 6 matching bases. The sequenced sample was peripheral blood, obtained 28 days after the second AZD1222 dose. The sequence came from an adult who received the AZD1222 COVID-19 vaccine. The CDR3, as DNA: TGTGCCTCCTCTTGGGGGCCCGATGAGGCCCAGTACTTC. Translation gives CASSWGPDEAQYF.